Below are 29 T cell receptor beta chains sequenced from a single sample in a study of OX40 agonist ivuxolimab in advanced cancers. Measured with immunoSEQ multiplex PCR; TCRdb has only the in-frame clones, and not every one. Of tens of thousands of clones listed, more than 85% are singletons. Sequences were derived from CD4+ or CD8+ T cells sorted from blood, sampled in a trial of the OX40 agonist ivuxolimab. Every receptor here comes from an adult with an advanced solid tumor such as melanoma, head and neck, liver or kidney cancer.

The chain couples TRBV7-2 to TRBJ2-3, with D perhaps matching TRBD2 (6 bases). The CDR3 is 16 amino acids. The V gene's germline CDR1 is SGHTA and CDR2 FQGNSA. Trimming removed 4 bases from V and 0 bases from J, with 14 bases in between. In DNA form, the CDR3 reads TGTGCCAGCAGCTCGTTGGGACTTGCTAGCACAGATACGCAGTATTTT. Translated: CASSSLGLASTDTQYF.

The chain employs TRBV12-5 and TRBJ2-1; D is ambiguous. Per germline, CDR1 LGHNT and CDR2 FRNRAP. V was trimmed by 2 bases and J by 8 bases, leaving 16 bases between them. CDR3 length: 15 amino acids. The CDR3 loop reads CASGLPLGPWDEQFF. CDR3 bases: TGTGCTAGTGGTTTGCCCCTCGGGCCTTGGGATGAGCAGTTCTTC.

The CDR3 region is CASSLDRSPPYEQYF. The CDR3, as DNA: TGTGCCAGCAGCTTGGACAGGAGTCCTCCTTACGAGCAGTACTTC. J is TRBJ2-7 and V is TRBV7-9, with 7 bases aligning to TRBD1. Germline loops: CDR1 SEHNR, CDR2 FQNEAQ (reference sequence). This CDR3 region has 15 residues. V was clipped by 3 bases and J by 4 bases; unmatched bases: 9.

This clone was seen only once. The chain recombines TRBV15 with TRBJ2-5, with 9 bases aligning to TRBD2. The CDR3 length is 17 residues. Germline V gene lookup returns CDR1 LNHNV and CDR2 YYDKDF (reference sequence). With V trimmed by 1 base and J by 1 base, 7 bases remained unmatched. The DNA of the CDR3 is TGTGCCACCAGCAGAGCAACTAGCGGGTTCGTCCAAGAGACCCAGTACTTC. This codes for CATSRATSGFVQETQYF.

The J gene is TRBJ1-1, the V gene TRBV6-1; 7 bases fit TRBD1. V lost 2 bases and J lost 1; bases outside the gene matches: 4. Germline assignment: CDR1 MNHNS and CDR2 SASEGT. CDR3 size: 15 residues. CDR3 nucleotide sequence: TGTGCCAGCAGTGAACTTACAGGGGCGAACACTGAAGCTTTCTTT. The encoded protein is CASSELTGANTEAFF.

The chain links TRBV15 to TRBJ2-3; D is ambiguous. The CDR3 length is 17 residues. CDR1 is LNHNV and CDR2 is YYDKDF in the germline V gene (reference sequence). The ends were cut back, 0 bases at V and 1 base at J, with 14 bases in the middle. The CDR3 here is CATSRDISPRGTDTQYF. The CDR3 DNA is TGTGCCACCAGCAGAGATATATCCCCTAGAGGCACAGATACGCAGTATTTT.

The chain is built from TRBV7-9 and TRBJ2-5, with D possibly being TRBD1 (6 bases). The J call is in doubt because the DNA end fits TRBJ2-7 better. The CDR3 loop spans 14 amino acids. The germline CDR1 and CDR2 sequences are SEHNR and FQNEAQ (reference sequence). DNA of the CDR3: TGTGCCAGCAGCTCCCCTACAGGGATTTACGAGCAGTACTTC. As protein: CASSSPTGIYEQYF.

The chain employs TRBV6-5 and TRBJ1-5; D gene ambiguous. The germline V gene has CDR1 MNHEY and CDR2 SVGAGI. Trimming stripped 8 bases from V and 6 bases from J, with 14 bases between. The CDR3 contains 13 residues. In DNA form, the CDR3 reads TGTGCCAGCCGGACGGACGGAATTCAGCCCCAGCATTTT. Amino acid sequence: CASRTDGIQPQHF.

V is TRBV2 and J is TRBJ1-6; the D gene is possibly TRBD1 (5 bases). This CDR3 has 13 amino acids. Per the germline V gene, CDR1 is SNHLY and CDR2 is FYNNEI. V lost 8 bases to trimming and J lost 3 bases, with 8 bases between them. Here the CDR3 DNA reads TGTGCCAGCGCGCAGGGCTATAATTCACCCCTCCACTTT. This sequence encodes CASAQGYNSPLHF. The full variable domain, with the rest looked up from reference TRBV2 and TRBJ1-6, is EPEVTQTPSHQVTQMGQEVILRCVPISNHLYFYWYRQILGQKVEFLVSFYNNEISEKSEIFDDQFSVERPDGSNFTLKIRSTKLEDSAMYFCASAQGYNSPLHFGNGTRLTVT.

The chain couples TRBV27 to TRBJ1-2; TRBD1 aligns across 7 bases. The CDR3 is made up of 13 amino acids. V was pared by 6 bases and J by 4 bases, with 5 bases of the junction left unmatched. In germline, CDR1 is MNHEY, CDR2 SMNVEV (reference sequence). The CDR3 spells CASRKTGIYGYTF. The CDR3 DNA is TGTGCCAGCAGGAAGACAGGGATCTATGGCTACACCTTC.

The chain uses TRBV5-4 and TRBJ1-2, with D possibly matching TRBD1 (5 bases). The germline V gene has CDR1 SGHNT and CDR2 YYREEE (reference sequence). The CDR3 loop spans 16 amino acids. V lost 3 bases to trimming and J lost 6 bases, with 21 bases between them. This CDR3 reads CASSSGSGREFDGYTF. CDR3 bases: TGTGCCAGCAGCTCGGGTTCGGGCAGGGAATTCGATGGCTACACCTTC.

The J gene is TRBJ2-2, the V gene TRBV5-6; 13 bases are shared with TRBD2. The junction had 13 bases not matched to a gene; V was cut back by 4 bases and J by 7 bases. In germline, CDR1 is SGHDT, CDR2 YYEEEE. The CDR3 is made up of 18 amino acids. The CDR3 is CASSRTSGRAGWGGELFF. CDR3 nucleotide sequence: TGTGCCAGCAGCCGAACTAGCGGGAGGGCCGGTTGGGGCGGGGAGCTGTTTTTT.

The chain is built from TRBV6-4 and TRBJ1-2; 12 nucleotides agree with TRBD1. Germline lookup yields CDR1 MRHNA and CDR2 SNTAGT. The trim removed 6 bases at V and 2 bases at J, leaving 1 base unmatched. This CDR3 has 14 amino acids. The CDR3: CASRGTGGNYGYTF. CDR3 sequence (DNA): TGTGCCAGCAGAGGGACAGGGGGCAACTATGGCTACACCTTC.

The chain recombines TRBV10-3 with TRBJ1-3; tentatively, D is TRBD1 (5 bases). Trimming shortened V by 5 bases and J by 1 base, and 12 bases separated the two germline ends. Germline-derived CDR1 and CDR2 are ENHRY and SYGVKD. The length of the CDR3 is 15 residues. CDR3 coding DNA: TGTGCCATCAGTCTCGGGGGGAGTTCTGGAAACACCATATATTTT. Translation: CAISLGGSSGNTIYF.

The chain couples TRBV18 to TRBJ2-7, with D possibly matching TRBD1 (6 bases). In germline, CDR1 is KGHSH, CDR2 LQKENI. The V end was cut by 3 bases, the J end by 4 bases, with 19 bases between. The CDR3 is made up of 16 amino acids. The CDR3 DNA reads TGTGCCAGCTCACCTTCAGGTCCAGGGGTTTCTTACGAGCAGTACTTC. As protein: CASSPSGPGVSYEQYF. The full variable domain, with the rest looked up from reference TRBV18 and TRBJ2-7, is NAGVMQNPRHLVRRRGQEARLRCSPMKGHSHVYWYRQLPEEGLKFMVYLQKENIIDESGMPKERFSAEFPKEGPSILRIQQVVRGDSAAYFCASSPSGPGVSYEQYFGPGTRLTVT.

The CDR3 nucleotides read TGCGCCAGCAGCTTGGAGGGACAGGGGTACGAGCAGTACTTC. Its translation is CASSLEGQGYEQYF. V gene TRBV5-1 combines with J gene TRBJ2-7, with TRBD1 matching over 10 bases. Per germline, CDR1 SGHRS and CDR2 YFSETQ. The CDR3 has 14 residues. V dropped 0 bases and J dropped 4; count of bases not matched to a gene: 1.

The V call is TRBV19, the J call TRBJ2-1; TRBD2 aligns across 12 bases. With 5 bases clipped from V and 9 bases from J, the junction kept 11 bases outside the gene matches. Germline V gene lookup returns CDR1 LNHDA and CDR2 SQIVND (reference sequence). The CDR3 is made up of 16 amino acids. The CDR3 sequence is CASSGQTSGSSVEQFF. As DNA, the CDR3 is TGTGCCAGTAGTGGCCAGACTAGCGGGAGTTCCGTTGAGCAGTTCTTC.

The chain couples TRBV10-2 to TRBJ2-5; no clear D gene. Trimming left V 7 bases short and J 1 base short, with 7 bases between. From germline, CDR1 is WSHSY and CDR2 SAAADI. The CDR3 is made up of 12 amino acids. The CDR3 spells CASKGPQETQYF. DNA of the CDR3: TGCGCCAGCAAAGGACCCCAAGAGACCCAGTACTTC.

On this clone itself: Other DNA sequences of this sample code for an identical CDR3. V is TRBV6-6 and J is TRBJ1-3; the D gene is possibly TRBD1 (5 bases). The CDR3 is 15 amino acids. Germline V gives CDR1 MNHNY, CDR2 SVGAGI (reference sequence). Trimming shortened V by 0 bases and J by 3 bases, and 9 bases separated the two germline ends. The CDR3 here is CASSYSQGGGNTIYF. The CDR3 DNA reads TGTGCCAGCAGTTACTCGCAGGGTGGTGGAAACACCATATATTTT.

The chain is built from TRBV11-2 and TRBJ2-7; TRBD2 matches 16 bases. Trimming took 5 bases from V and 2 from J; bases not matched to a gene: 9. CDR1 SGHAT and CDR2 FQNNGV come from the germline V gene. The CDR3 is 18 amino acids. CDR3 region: CASSPPGLAGGRAYEQYF. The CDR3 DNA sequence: TGTGCCAGCAGCCCTCCGGGACTAGCGGGAGGGAGAGCCTACGAGCAGTACTTC.

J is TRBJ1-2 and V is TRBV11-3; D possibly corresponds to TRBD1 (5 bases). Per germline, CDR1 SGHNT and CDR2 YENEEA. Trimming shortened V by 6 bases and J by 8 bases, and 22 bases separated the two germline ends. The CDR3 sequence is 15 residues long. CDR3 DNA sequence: TGTGCCAGCAGGCCGGGGAAGGAGGGCGCAGGGGGCTACACCTTC. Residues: CASRPGKEGAGGYTF.

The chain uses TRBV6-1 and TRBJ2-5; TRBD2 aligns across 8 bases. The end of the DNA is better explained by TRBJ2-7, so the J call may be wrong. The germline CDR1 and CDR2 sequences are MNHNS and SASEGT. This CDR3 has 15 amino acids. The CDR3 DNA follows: TGTGCCAGCAGAAATCCCGGGACTAGTGTCTACGAGCAGTACTTC. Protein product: CASRNPGTSVYEQYF.

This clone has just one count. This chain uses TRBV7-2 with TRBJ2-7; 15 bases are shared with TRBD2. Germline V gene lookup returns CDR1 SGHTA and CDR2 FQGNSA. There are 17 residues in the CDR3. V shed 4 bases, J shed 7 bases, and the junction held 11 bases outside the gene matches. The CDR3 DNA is TGTGCCAGCAGCTCTAACAGGCCGGGACTAGCGGGAGGAGAGCAGTACTTC. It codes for CASSSNRPGLAGGEQYF.

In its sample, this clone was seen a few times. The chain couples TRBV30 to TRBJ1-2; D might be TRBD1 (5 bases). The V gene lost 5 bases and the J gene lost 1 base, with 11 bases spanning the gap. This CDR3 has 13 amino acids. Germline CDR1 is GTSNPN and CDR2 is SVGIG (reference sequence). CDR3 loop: CAWGKGLNYGYTF. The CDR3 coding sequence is TGTGCCTGGGGGAAGGGGCTTAACTATGGCTACACCTTC.

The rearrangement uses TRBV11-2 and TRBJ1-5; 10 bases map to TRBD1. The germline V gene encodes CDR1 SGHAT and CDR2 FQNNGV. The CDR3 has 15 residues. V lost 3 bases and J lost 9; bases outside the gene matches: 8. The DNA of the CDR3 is TGTGCCAGCAGCTTGACAGGGGGCGAAGGATTGCCCCAGCATTTT. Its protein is CASSLTGGEGLPQHF.

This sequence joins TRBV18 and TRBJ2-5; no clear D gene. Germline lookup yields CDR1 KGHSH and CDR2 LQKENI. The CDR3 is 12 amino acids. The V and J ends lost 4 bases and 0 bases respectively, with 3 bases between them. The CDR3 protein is CASSLDQETQYF. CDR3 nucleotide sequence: TGTGCCAGCTCACTGGACCAAGAGACCCAGTACTTC.

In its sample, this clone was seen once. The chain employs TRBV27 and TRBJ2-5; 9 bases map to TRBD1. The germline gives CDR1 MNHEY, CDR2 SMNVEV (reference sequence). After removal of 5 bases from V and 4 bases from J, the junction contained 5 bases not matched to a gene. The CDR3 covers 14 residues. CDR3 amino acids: CASSLGQGPETQYF. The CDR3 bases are TGTGCCAGCAGTCTAGGACAGGGGCCAGAGACCCAGTACTTC.

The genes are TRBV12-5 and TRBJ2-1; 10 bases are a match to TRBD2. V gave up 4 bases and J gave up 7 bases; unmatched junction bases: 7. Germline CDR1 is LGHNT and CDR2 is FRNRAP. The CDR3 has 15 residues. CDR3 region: CASGSLPTSGNEQFF. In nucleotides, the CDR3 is TGTGCTAGTGGTTCCCTCCCGACTAGCGGGAATGAGCAGTTCTTC. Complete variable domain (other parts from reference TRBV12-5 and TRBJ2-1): DARVTQTPRHKVTEMGQEVTMRCQPILGHNTVFWYRQTMMQGLELLAYFRNRAPLDDSGMPKDRFSAEMPDATLATLKIQPSEPRDSAVYFCASGSLPTSGNEQFFGPGTRLTVL.

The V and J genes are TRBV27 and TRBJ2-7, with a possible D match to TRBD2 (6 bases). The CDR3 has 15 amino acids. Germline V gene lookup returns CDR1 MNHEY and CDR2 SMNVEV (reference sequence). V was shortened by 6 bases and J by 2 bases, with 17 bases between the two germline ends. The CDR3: CASRAGTTPAYEQYF. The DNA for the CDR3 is TGTGCCAGCAGGGCGGGGACGACCCCGGCCTACGAGCAGTACTTC.